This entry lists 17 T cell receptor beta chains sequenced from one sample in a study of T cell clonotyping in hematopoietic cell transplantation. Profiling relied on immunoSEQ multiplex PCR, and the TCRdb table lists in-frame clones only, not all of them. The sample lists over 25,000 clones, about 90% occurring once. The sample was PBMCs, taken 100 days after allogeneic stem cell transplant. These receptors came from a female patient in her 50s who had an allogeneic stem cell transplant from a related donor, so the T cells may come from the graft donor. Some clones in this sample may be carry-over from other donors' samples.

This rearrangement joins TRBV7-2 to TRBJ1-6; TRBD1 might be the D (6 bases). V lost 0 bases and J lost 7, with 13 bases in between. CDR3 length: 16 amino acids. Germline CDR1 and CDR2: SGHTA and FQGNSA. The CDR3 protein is CASSLAVRTENSPLHF. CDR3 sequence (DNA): TGTGCCAGCAGCTTAGCGGTTCGGACAGAGAATTCACCCCTCCACTTT.

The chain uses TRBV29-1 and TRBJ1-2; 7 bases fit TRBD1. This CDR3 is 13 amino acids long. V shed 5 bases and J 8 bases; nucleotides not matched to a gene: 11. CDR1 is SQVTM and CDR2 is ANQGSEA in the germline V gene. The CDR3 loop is CSVPGQVGRGYTF. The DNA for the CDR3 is TGCAGCGTTCCCGGACAGGTCGGCCGAGGCTACACCTTC.

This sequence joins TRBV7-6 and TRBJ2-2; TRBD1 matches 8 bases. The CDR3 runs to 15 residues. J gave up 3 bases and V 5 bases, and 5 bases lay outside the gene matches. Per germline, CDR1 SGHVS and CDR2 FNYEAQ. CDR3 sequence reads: CASSRLGQDTGELFF. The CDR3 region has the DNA TGTGCCAGCAGCCGCTTGGGACAGGACACCGGGGAGCTGTTTTTT.

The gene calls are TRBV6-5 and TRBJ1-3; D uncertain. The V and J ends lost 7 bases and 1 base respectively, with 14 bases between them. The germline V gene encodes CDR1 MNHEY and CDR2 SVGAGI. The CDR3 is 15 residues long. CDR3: CASTSPLASGNTIYF. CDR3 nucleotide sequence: TGTGCCAGCACTTCCCCGCTTGCGTCTGGAAACACCATATATTTT.

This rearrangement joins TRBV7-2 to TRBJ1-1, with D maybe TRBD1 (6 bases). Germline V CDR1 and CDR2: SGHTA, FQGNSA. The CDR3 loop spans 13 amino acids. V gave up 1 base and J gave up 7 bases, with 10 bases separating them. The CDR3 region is CASSLGGQFEAFF. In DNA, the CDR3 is TGTGCCAGCAGCTTAGGGGGGCAGTTTGAAGCTTTCTTT.

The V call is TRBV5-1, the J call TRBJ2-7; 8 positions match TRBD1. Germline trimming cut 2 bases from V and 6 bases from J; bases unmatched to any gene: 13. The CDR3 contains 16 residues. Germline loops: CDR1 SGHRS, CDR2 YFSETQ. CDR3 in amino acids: CASSFNLAGGRSEQYF. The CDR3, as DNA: TGCGCCAGCAGCTTTAATTTGGCAGGGGGCAGGAGCGAGCAGTACTTC.

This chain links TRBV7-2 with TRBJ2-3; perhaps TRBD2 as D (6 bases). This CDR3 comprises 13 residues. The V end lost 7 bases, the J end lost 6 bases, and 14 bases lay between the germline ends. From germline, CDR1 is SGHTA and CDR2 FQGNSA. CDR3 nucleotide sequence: TGTGCCAGCATGTGGGCGGGGCAGGATACGCAGTATTTT. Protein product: CASMWAGQDTQYF.

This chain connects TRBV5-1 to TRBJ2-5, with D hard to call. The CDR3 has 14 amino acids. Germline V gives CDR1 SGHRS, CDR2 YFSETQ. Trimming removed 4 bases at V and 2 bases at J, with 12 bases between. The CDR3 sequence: CASSQLSDQETQYF. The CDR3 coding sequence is TGCGCCAGCAGCCAGCTGTCCGATCAAGAGACCCAGTACTTC.

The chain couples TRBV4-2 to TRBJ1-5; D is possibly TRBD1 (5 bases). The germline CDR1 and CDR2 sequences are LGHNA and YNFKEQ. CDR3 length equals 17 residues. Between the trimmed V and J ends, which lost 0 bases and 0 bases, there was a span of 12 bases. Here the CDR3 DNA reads TGTGCCAGCAGCCAAGATCCGGGGGAGGCTAGCAATCAGCCCCAGCATTTT. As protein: CASSQDPGEASNQPQHF.

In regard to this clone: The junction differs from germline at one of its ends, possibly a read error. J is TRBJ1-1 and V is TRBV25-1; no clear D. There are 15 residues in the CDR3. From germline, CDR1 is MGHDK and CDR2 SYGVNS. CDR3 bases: TGTGCCAGCAGTGACTTGATCGACGGGAACGCTGAAGCTTTCTTT. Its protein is CASSDLIDGNAEAFF.

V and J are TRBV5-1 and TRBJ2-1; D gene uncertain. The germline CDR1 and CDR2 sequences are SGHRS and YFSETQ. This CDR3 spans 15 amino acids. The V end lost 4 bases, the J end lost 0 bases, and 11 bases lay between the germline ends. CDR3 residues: CASSGSWVSYNEQFF. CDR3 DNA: TGCGCCAGCAGCGGGTCATGGGTCTCCTACAATGAGCAGTTCTTC.

CDR3 nucleotide sequence: TGTGCCATCAGTGAGTCTGGGGGAGGAGGAACAGATACGCAGTATTTT. Protein sequence: CAISESGGGGTDTQYF. The chain recombines TRBV10-3 with TRBJ2-3; D may be TRBD2 (6 bases). From germline, CDR1 is ENHRY and CDR2 SYGVKD. V was cut by 0 bases and J by 3 bases, with 13 bases left in between. The CDR3 sequence is 16 residues long.

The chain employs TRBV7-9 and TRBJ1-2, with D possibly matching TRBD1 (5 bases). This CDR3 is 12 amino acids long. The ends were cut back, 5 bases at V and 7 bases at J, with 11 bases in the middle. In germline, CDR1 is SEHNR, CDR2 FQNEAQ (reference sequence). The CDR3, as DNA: TGTGCCAGCAGCACCCAGGGATCTGGCTACACCTTC. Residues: CASSTQGSGYTF.

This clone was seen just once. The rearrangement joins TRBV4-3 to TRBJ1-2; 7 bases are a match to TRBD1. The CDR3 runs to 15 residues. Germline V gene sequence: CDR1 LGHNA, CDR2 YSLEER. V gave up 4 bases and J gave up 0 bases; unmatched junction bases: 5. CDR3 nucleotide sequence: TGCGCCAGCAGCCCATACGGACAGGCTAACTATGGCTACACCTTC. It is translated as CASSPYGQANYGYTF.

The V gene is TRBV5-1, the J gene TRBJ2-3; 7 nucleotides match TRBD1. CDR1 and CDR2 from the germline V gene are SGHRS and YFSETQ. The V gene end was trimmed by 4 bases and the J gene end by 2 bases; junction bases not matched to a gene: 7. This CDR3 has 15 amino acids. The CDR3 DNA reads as TGCGCCAGCAGCGGGGGACAGCTTTTCACAGATACGCAGTATTTT. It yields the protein CASSGGQLFTDTQYF.

CDR3: CASSPQGGTEAFF. CDR3 bases: TGTGCCAGCAGCCCCCAGGGGGGTACTGAAGCTTTCTTT. The chain carries TRBV7-9 and TRBJ1-1, with 7 bases matching TRBD1. V gave up 5 bases and J gave up 5 bases; unmatched junction bases: 5. CDR3 length equals 13 residues. CDR1 is SEHNR and CDR2 is FQNEAQ in the germline V gene (reference sequence).

For the CDR3, the DNA is TGTGCCAGCAGTGGGGGGGTGAGGGTGACCCAGTACTTC. Its translation: CASSGGVRVTQYF. This chain links TRBV2 with TRBJ2-5; a weak D match, TRBD2 (6 bases). CDR3 length equals 13 residues. Trimming cost V 4 bases and J 7 bases, with 13 bases left between them. Germline V gene sequence: CDR1 SNHLY, CDR2 FYNNEI.